The 18 T cell receptor beta chains listed next were all sequenced from one sample in a study of tumor-infiltrating lymphocytes in primary liver carcinoma. Total RNA (about 500 ng) served as template for TCR beta cDNA synthesis primed by a constant-region primer. Three rounds of nested multiplex PCR with slightly modified ARM-PCR produced TCR beta libraries. The first two PCR rounds used TRBV1-TRBV30 forward primers with a C-beta reverse primer, roughly 11 cycles each. TCRdb reprocessed the multiplex PCR reads via MiXCR and lists one record per CDR3 protein. The table records 300,000 to 400,000 distinct CDR3 sequences, approximately 65% of them present only once. The researchers obtained blood RNA from unsorted whole blood and also extracted germline DNA. Sequencing used peripheral blood. The receptors here all came from a middle-aged man with primary liver carcinoma and hepatitis B virus infection.

Details on this clonotype: At one end, the junction sequence differs from germline, possibly due to a read error. The chain has TRBV11-3 and TRBJ2-7, with 7 bases identical to TRBD1. CDR1 and CDR2 from the germline V gene are SGHNT and YENEEA. The CDR3 has 13 residues. Here the CDR3 reads CASCFDRADELYF. CDR3 DNA: TGTGCCAGCTGCTTTGACAGGGCGGACGAGCTGTACTTC.

This clonotype was detected only a few times. The chain recombines TRBV11-2 with TRBJ2-7; no reliable D call. Germline lookup yields CDR1 SGHAT and CDR2 FQNNGV. There are 13 residues in the CDR3. CDR3 sequence: CVCSLGFQELWYF. The CDR3 DNA follows: TGTGTCTGCAGCTTAGGGTTCCAGGAACTTTGGTACTTC.

To note about this clonotype: A junction end diverges from the germline sequence, so it may reflect a read error. V usage is TRBV4-1 and J usage is TRBJ2-2; the match to TRBD1 covers 7 bases. Germline V gives CDR1 MGHRA, CDR2 YSYEKL. The CDR3 extends over 14 amino acids. The CDR3 spells CAGSQGTAPGELFF. For the CDR3, the DNA is TGCGCCGGCAGCCAAGGGACAGCCCCCGGGGAGCTGTTTTTT.

Comment on this clonotype: Its ends do not fully match the called genes, so a read error is possible. This sequence joins TRBV11-1 and TRBJ2-3; TRBD2 might be the D (6 bases). This CDR3 has 15 amino acids. From germline, CDR1 is SGHAT and CDR2 FQDESV (reference sequence). The CDR3 sequence: CVSSLLAKKGDTQYF. CDR3 nucleotides: TGTGTCAGCAGCCTGCTAGCGAAGAAGGGAGATACGCAGTATTTT.

This clonotype came up many times. This chain uses TRBV6-5 with TRBJ2-3, with D unclear. Germline V lookup: CDR1 MNHEY, CDR2 SVGAGI. V was pared by 8 bases and J by 0 bases, with 12 bases between. The CDR3 sequence is 14 residues long. This CDR3 reads CASGVLTSTDTQYF. For the CDR3, the DNA is TGTGCCAGCGGGGTTTTGACTAGCACAGATACGCAGTATTTT.

With respect to this clonotype: Compared with germline, one end of the junction differs, possibly owing to a read error. The V gene is TRBV5-6, the J gene TRBJ2-5; 11 bases are shared with TRBD2. The germline V gene has CDR1 SGHDT and CDR2 YYEEEE. The CDR3 runs to 14 residues. CDR3 residues: CASSLAGGPETQYF. The CDR3 DNA follows: TGTGCCAGTAGCTTAGCGGGAGGGCCGGAGACCCAGTACTTC.

This clonotype was counted between two and nine times. The chain couples TRBV4-1 to TRBJ2-1, with 9 bases identical to TRBD2. CDR1 and CDR2 from the germline V gene are MGHRA and YSYEKL. Trimming took 3 bases from V and 6 from J; bases not matched to a gene: 12. CDR3 length: 17 amino acids. The CDR3 DNA reads TGCGCCAGCAGCCATGGTGATAGGCTAGCGGGAACCAATGAGCAGTTCTTC. It yields the protein CASSHGDRLAGTNEQFF.

In this sample, this clonotype turned up once. A junction boundary mismatches the germline segment, possibly from a read error. The chain links TRBV11-2 to TRBJ2-4; D might be TRBD1 or TRBD2, each matching 5 bases. The CDR3 is 19 amino acids. Germline loops: CDR1 SGHAT, CDR2 FQNNGV. The CDR3 DNA reads as TGTGCCAGCATCTTAAGTGCCTCGGGGACCGGGGAGAGTAAAAACATTCAGTACTTC. This translates into CASILSASGTGESKNIQYF.

This clonotype has a count of ten or more. J is TRBJ2-1 and V is TRBV6-2 or TRBV6-3; 10 bases are a match to TRBD2. The CDR3 consists of 15 residues. Trimming at V came to 4 bases and at J to 6 bases, leaving 6 bases not matched to a gene. Germline V gene data show CDR1 as MNHEY and CDR2 as SVGEGT. CDR3 bases: TGTGCCAGCAGTTCACTAGGACTAGCGGCCAATGAGCAGTTCTTC. Its translation: CASSSLGLAANEQFF.

The chain links TRBV29-1 to TRBJ2-5; 12 nucleotides match TRBD1. CDR1 is SQVTM and CDR2 is ANQGSEA in the germline V gene. With 6 bases clipped from V and 4 bases from J, the junction kept 12 bases outside the gene matches. The CDR3 is 16 residues long. This chain's CDR3 is CSVQVGTGGIGETQYF. The CDR3 nucleotides are TGCAGCGTGCAGGTGGGGACAGGGGGCATAGGAGAGACCCAGTACTTC. The variable domain in full, with the rest retrieved from reference TRBV29-1 and TRBJ2-5, is SAVISQKPSRDICQRGTSLTIQCQVDSQVTMMFWYRQQPGQSLTLIATANQGSEATYESGFVIDKFPISRPNLTFSTLTVSNMSPEDSSIYLCSVQVGTGGIGETQYFGPGTRLLVL.

This clonotype appeared a single time. The J gene is TRBJ1-4, the V gene TRBV2; D ambiguous. Trimming shortened V by 3 bases and J by 4 bases, and 9 bases separated the two germline ends. Germline CDR1 reads SNHLY; CDR2 reads FYNNEI. CDR3 length: 14 amino acids. The CDR3 is CASSDGRFNEKLFF. CDR3 coding DNA: TGTGCCAGCAGTGACGGCAGGTTTAATGAAAAACTGTTTTTT.

This chain connects TRBV6-2 or TRBV6-3 to TRBJ2-1; unclear D gene. There are 15 residues in the CDR3. V dropped 6 bases and J dropped 0 bases, with 12 bases sitting between them. The germline V gene has CDR1 MNHEY and CDR2 SVGEGT. The CDR3 nucleotides read TGTGCCAGCAGGTTTGGCGCGAGCTCCTACAATGAGCAGTTCTTC. It yields the protein CASRFGASSYNEQFF.

The chain employs TRBV11-2 and TRBJ1-6; D unclear. The CDR3 runs 15 residues. Trimming shortened V by 2 bases and J by 9 bases, and 14 bases separated the two germline ends. Germline V gives CDR1 SGHAT, CDR2 FQNNGV. The CDR3 loop is CASSLYRAPGSPLHF. The CDR3 DNA reads TGTGCCAGCAGCTTATACCGGGCGCCGGGTTCACCCCTCCACTTT.

The V gene is TRBV7-9, the J gene TRBJ2-7; D is unclear. Per germline, CDR1 SEHNR and CDR2 FQNEAQ (reference sequence). V lost 11 bases and J 2 bases, leaving 19 bases between the germline ends. This CDR3 has 14 residues. The CDR3 bases are TGTGCCGGCATCCACCAGTTTCGTGCCTACGAGCAGTACTTC. This gives the protein CAGIHQFRAYEQYF.

CDR3 amino acids: CVINEARQEQYF. The DNA of the CDR3 is TGTGTCATTAATGAAGCCCGGCAAGAGCAGTACTTC. V is TRBV10-3 and J is TRBJ2-7, with D uncertain. Germline CDR1 reads ENHRY; CDR2 reads SYGVKD. The CDR3 has 12 amino acids.

This clonotype was detected ten times or more. The chain links TRBV6-6 to TRBJ2-5; D gene uncertain. CDR1 and CDR2 from the germline V gene are MNHNY and SVGAGI (reference sequence). V was cut by 6 bases and J by 0 bases, with 14 bases left in between. This CDR3 has 15 amino acids. The CDR3 nucleotides are TGTGCCAGCAGGCCCGTTCAGGTGTACCAAGAGACCCAGTACTTC. It codes for CASRPVQVYQETQYF.

The chain couples TRBV10-1 to TRBJ2-1, with TRBD1 as a possible D gene (5 bases). In germline, CDR1 is WNHNN, CDR2 SYGVQD (reference sequence). The CDR3 is made up of 15 amino acids. Trimming cost V 5 bases and J 9 bases, with 20 bases left between them. CDR3 amino acids: CASSTTEVPDIEQFF. CDR3 DNA sequence: TGCGCCAGCAGTACGACAGAAGTTCCGGATATTGAGCAGTTCTTC.

About this clonotype: Possible read error: a much larger clone is one base away. This rearrangement joins TRBV6-5 to TRBJ2-7; TRBD1 aligns across 8 bases. The CDR3 extends over 14 amino acids. Germline V gives CDR1 MNHEY, CDR2 SVGAGI. The CDR3 is CASSPGTGAYEKYF. In nucleotides, the CDR3 is TGTGCCAGCAGTCCCGGGACAGGAGCCTACGAGAAGTACTTC.